This TCR beta chain was captured by sequencing in a study of cytomegalovirus exposure and HLA in healthy donors. Overall study findings and caveats: Most TCR sequences proved rare, with some public TCRs found in many donors. The authors excluded some V segments, including TRBV6-2 and TRBV6-3, as indistinguishable.

The PCR made use of 60 Vbeta and 13 Jbeta primers. Clones were read by immunoSEQ multiplex PCR, and TCRdb kept only the in-frame ones, dropping some. The sample lists around 78,000 clones; over 60% were seen once. On this clone itself: Its antigen is still unknown.

The germline CDR1 and CDR2 sequences are SGHDT and YYEEEE. This CDR3 is 17 amino acids long. V lost 4 bases and J 5 bases, leaving 21 bases between the germline ends. The TCR sequence derives from a male donor in good health and CMV-seronegative. J is TRBJ2-2 and V is TRBV5-6, with D possibly matching TRBD1 (6 bases). Sequencing was performed on PBMCs. CDR3 in DNA: TGTGCCAGCAGCCCCCGGGGTAAGGAAGGGACAACCGGGGAGCTGTTTTTT. It codes for CASSPRGKEGTTGELFF.